This TCR beta chain emerged from a study of blood T cell repertoires in COVID-19. Study context: Acute-phase and convalescent COVID-19 samples originated in the United States, Italy and Spain.

Libraries were prepared by immunoSEQ multiplex PCR; TCRdb keeps only in-frame clonotypes and omits some of them. Found here are some 180,000 clones, around 84% of them singletons; the top ten hold 13%. V lost 3 bases and J 0 bases, leaving 6 bases between the germline ends. The CDR3 contains 15 residues. Germline CDR1 MNHEY, CDR2 SVGAGI. The clonotype was recovered from a human donor in a cohort sampled during active COVID-19. The source material was peripheral blood. The rearrangement uses TRBV6-5 and TRBJ2-6; the D gene is possibly TRBD2 (5 bases). This CDR3 reads CASSYGSSGANVLTF. In DNA, the CDR3 is TGTGCCAGCAGTTATGGGAGCTCTGGGGCCAACGTCCTGACTTTC.